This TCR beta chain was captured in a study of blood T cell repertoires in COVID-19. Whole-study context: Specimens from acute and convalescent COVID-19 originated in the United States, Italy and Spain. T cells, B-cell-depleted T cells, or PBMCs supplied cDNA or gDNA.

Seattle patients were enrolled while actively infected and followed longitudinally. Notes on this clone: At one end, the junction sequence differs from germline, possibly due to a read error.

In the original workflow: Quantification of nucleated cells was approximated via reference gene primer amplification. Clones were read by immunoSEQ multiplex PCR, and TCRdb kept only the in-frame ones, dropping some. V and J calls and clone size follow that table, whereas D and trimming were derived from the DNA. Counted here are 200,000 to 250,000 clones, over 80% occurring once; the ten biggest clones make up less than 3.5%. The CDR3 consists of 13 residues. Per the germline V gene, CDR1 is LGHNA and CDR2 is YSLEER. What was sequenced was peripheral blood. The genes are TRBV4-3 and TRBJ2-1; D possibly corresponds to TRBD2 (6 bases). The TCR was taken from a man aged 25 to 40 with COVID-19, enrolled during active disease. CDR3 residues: CASSHRVKGRLLF. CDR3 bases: TGCGCCAGCAGCCATAGAGTGAAAGGGAGGCTGCTCTTC.